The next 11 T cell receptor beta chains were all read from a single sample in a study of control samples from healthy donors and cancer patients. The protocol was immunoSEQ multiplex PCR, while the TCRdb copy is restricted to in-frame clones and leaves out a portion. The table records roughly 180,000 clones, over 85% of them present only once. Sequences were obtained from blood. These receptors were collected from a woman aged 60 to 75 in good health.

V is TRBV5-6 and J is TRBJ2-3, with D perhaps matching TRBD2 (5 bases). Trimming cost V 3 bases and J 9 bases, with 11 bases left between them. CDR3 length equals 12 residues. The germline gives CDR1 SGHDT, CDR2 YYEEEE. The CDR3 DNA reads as TGTGCCAGCAGCTCCGGGATCTCAACGCAGTATTTT. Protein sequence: CASSSGISTQYF.

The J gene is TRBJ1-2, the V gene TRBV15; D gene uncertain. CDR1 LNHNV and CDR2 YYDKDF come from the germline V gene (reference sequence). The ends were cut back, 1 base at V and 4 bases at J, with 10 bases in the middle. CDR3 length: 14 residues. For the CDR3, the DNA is TGTGCCACCAGCAGAGGGACCCCTCCCTATGGCTACACCTTC. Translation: CATSRGTPPYGYTF. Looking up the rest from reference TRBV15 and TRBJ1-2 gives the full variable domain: DAMVIQNPRYQVTQFGKPVTLSCSQTLNHNVMYWYQQKSSQAPKLLFHYYDKDFNNEADTPDNFQSRRPNTSFCFLDIRSPGLGDTAMYLCATSRGTPPYGYTFGSGTRLTVV.

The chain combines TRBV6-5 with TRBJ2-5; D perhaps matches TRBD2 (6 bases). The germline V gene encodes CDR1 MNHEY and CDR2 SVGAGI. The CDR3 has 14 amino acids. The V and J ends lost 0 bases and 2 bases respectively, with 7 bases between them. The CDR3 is CASSYSGGQETQYF. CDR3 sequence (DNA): TGTGCCAGCAGTTACTCGGGGGGACAAGAGACCCAGTACTTC.

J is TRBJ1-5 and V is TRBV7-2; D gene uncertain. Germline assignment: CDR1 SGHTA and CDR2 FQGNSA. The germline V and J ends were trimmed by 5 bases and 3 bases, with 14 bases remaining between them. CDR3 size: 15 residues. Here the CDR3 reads CASSPTGLINQPQHF. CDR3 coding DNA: TGTGCCAGCAGCCCCACGGGTCTTATCAATCAGCCCCAGCATTTT.

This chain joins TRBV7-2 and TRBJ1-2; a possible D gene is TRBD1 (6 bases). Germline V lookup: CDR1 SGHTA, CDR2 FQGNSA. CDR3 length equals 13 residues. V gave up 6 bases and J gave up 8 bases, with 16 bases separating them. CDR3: CASSLNRQEGYTF. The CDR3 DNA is TGTGCCAGCAGTTTAAACCGACAGGAGGGCTACACCTTC.

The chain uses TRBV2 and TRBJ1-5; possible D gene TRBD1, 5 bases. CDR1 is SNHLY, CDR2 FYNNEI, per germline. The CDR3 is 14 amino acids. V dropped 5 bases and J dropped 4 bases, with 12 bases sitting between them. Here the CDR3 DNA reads TGTGCCAGCAGTCGAGGGGAAATTAATCAGCCCCAGCATTTT. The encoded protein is CASSRGEINQPQHF.

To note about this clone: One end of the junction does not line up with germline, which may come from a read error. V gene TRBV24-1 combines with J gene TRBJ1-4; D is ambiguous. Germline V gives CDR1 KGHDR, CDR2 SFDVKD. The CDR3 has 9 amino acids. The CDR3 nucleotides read TGTGCCACCAGTGATTTGGCTGTTTTT. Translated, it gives CATSDLAVF.

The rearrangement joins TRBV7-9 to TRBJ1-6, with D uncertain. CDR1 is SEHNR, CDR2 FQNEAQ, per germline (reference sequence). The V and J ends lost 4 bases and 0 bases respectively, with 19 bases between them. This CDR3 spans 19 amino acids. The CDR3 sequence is CASSSDTYLLSSYNSPLHF. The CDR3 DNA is TGTGCCAGCAGCTCTGACACCTACCTCTTGAGCTCCTATAATTCACCCCTCCACTTT. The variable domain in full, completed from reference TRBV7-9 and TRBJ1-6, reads DTGVSQNPRHKITKRGQNVTFRCDPISEHNRLYWYRQTLGQGPEFLTYFQNEAQLEKSRLLSDRFSAERPKGSFSTLEIQRTEQGDSAMYLCASSSDTYLLSSYNSPLHFGNGTRLTVT.

CDR3 in amino acids: CASSLAGRSPAEAFF. In DNA form, the CDR3 reads TGTGCCAGCAGTTTAGCCGGTCGTTCCCCCGCTGAAGCTTTCTTT. The genes are TRBV28 and TRBJ1-1; no reliable D call. The germline CDR1 and CDR2 sequences are MDHEN and SYDVKM. The CDR3 extends over 15 amino acids. V lost 2 bases and J 6 bases, leaving 16 bases between the germline ends.

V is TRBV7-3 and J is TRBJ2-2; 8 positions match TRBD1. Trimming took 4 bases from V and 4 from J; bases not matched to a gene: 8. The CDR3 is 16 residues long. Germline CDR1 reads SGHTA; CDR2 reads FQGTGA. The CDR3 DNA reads TGTGCCAGCAGCTCCGGACAGGGAGGTACCACCGGGGAGCTGTTTTTT. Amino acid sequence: CASSSGQGGTTGELFF.

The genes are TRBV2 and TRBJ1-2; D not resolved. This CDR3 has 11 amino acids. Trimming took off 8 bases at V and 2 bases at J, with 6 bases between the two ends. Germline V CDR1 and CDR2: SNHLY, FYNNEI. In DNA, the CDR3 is TGTGCCAGCGGAACGAACTATGGCTACACCTTC. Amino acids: CASGTNYGYTF. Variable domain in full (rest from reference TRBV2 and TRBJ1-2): EPEVTQTPSHQVTQMGQEVILRCVPISNHLYFYWYRQILGQKVEFLVSFYNNEISEKSEIFDDQFSVERPDGSNFTLKIRSTKLEDSAMYFCASGTNYGYTFGSGTRLTVV.